This T cell receptor beta chain was profiled in a study of blood T cell repertoires in COVID-19. Study in general: Acute and convalescent COVID-19 samples came from the United States, Italy and Spain. T cells, B-cell-depleted T cells, or PBMCs supplied cDNA or gDNA.

Original data processing: Reference gene primers were amplified, and this amplification served to estimate nucleated cell counts. Generated by immunoSEQ multiplex PCR, the TCRdb table keeps only in-frame clones and is missing some. V, J and clone size reflect that table, while D and trimming were determined from the DNA. The sample holds roughly 86,000 clones, around 91% seen once. The germline V gene has CDR1 KGHSH and CDR2 LQKENI. The CDR3 length is 16 residues. With V trimmed by 3 bases and J by 7 bases, 12 bases remained unmatched. The rearrangement uses TRBV18 and TRBJ1-2, with TRBD1 matching 9 bases. Sequencing was done on a sample of peripheral blood. The receptor was derived from a woman aged 45-65 years in a cohort sampled during active COVID-19. CDR3 residues: CASSPKTGGGMSGYTF. The CDR3 bases are TGTGCCAGCTCACCTAAAACAGGGGGCGGAATGAGTGGCTACACCTTC.